The rows below give T cell receptor beta chains drawn from one sample of a study of T cells in Graves' hyperthyroidism and ophthalmopathy. Via MiXCR, TCRdb re-called the multiplex PCR reads, giving one row per CDR3 protein. The sample includes about 250,000 distinct CDR3 sequences, roughly a quarter of them seen just once. The sample taken for sequencing was blood. The receptors stem from a woman in her thirties or forties with Graves' ophthalmopathy. CDR3s include the opening cysteine and the closing phenylalanine or tryptophan. The D gene is left open where the match is weak.

d_call j_call v_call cdr3_aa
NA TRBJ1-1 TRBV30 CAWTRGANTEAFF
NA TRBJ1-1 TRBV19 CASSDRPGASNTEAFF
NA TRBJ2-2 TRBV7-2 CASSPTTVAGELFF
NA TRBJ2-7 TRBV6-1 CASSQGAGDEQYF
NA TRBJ2-7 TRBV18 CASSPTGPGDEQYF
NA TRBJ1-5 TRBV28 CASSRHRPNQPQPF
TRBD2 TRBJ2-5 TRBV6-5 CASSSQRERVGETQYF
TRBD1 TRBJ2-7 TRBV10-3 CAIGRDSPYEQYF
TRBD2 TRBJ2-7 TRBV20-1 CSAYELADYEQYF
TRBD1 TRBJ1-1 TRBV11-3 CASSRQGWTEAFF
NA TRBJ2-7 TRBV12-3/TRBV12-4 CASSRTDEQYF
NA TRBJ2-7 TRBV18 CASSPRVGESYEQYF
TRBD1 TRBJ2-4 TRBV4-1 CASSQPTGSLAKNIQYF
TRBD1 TRBJ2-7 TRBV28 CASSLGRGPYEQYF
NA TRBJ2-6 TRBV6-1 CASRDSSSGANVLTF
NA TRBJ1-2 TRBV20-1 CSAPIPYGYTF
TRBD2 TRBJ2-7 TRBV6-2/TRBV6-3 CASSSGALLAGGPSYEQYF
TRBD1 TRBJ1-2 TRBV5-1 CASSPAPPGQGGGYTF
NA TRBJ1-1 TRBV12-3/TRBV12-4 CASSLGGDEAFF
TRBD1 TRBJ1-5 TRBV6-5 CASSYGGTTGGNQPQDF
NA TRBJ2-5 TRBV24-1 CATSDPGPAQETQYF
NA TRBJ2-7 TRBV7-8 CASSAVLGGQYF
TRBD1 TRBJ1-3 TRBV12-3/TRBV12-4 CASNRGENTIYF
NA TRBJ1-2 TRBV7-2 CASSEVRDNTGYTF
NA TRBJ2-5 TRBV28 CASSAVGPQETQYF
NA TRBJ2-5 TRBV10-3 CAISESAVETQYF